This T cell receptor beta chain was observed in a study of beta chain features in type 1 diabetes. As for the study in general: Researchers looked at approximately 110,000,000 sorted cells across all samples. Overall study findings and caveats: Shorter templates might be favored by PCR, equally in patients and controls.

V lost 5 bases and J 3 bases, leaving 7 bases between the germline ends. CDR1 and CDR2 (germline): DFQATT, SNEGSKA (reference sequence). The CDR3 has 11 amino acids. CD45RO/CCR7/CD25/CD127/CD95/CD27 sorting isolated CD4+ naive, central memory, regulatory and stem cell-like memory cells. A remark on this clone: The antigen remains unidentified.

The study reverse transcribed the entire isolated RNA, so it sequenced expressed TCRB transcripts. Read counts averaged approximately 3.5 million for samples of naive, central memory and regulatory T cells. Assay: immunoSEQ multiplex PCR; the TCRdb copy retains only in-frame clones and omits some. The table shows about 410,000 clones, with 11% to 15% occurring only once. The TCR originated in a man aged 25-45 years in good health. The sample taken for sequencing was naive CD4+ T cells from blood. J is TRBJ2-5 and V is TRBV20-1; D gene uncertain. This CDR3 is CSARPEETQYF. CDR3 coding DNA: TGCAGTGCTCGTCCCGAAGAGACCCAGTACTTC.